Shown below are 13 T cell receptor beta chains from a single sample sequenced in a study of cytotoxic CD8 clonotypes in ibrutinib-treated CLL (TCRdb year 2021). The library relied on the immunoSEQ multiplex PCR assay. As stored in TCRdb, this immuneACCESS dataset retains in-frame rearrangements with V and J assigned. A fraction of the clones does not appear; measured against another copy, unresolved V genes explain less than half of the discrepancy, and the remainder lacks a known reason. This sample has about 140,000 clones in its table, and 70% to 90% of those were observed once. The ten largest account for less than 8.5% of the sample. Material: PBMCs, obtained after 36 months of ibrutinib treatment. These receptors were collected from a human donor with chronic lymphocytic leukemia.

This clone is a singleton in its sample. The chain is built from TRBV5-8 and TRBJ2-5, with a tentative D call TRBD2 (6 bases). The length of the CDR3 is 17 residues. The V end was cut by 4 bases, the J end by 4 bases, with 23 bases between. Germline CDR1 is SGHTS and CDR2 is YDEGEE. The CDR3 loop is CASSLGSTGVRGETQYF. In DNA form, the CDR3 reads TGTGCCAGCAGCCTCGGATCTACGGGAGTCCGGGGAGAGACCCAGTACTTC. Filled out from reference TRBV5-8 and TRBJ2-5, the complete variable domain reads EAGVTQSPTHLIKTRGQQATLRCSPISGHTSVYWYQQALGLGLQFLLWYDEGEERNRGNFPPRFSGRQFPNYSSELNVNALELEDSALYLCASSLGSTGVRGETQYFGPGTRLLVL.

The V call is TRBV6-6, the J call TRBJ2-7; 7 nucleotides match TRBD1. The germline CDR1 and CDR2 sequences are MNHNY and SVGAGI (reference sequence). The CDR3 contains 13 residues. J lost 6 bases, V lost 2 bases, and 4 bases had no gene match. This chain's CDR3 is CASSYLTGTEQYF. Written as DNA, the CDR3 is TGTGCCAGCAGTTACCTGACAGGGACCGAGCAGTACTTC.

The chain combines TRBV30 with TRBJ2-1; 9 bases agree with TRBD2. The J segment lost 7 bases and the V segment lost 2 bases, leaving 6 bases of the junction unmatched. Germline V CDR1 and CDR2: GTSNPN, SVGIG (reference sequence). The CDR3 runs 14 residues. CDR3 bases: TGTGCCTGGAGTTTGGCTAGCGGGATAAATGAGCAGTTCTTC. This translates into CAWSLASGINEQFF.

This chain's CDR3 is CASSTGTGGRTYNEQFF. The CDR3 coding sequence is TGTGCCAGCTCAACCGGGACTGGCGGGAGGACCTACAATGAGCAGTTCTTC. This chain joins TRBV18 and TRBJ2-1; the match to TRBD2 covers 8 bases. Germline lookup yields CDR1 KGHSH and CDR2 LQKENI. This CDR3 is built from 17 residues. V shed 5 bases and J 2 bases; nucleotides not matched to a gene: 11.

The chain uses TRBV30 and TRBJ1-6; maybe TRBD1 (6 bases). V was cut by 0 bases and J by 6 bases, with 18 bases left in between. Germline-derived CDR1 and CDR2 are GTSNPN and SVGIG (reference sequence). This CDR3 has 17 amino acids. CDR3: CAWSVPSSRGFNSPLHF. The CDR3 bases are TGTGCCTGGAGTGTCCCATCGTCCAGGGGTTTTAATTCACCCCTCCACTTT.

This clone was recorded only once. This sequence joins TRBV4-1 and TRBJ2-1, with D possibly TRBD1 on 6 matching bases. CDR3 length: 14 amino acids. V was cut by 0 bases and J by 4 bases, with 7 bases left in between. CDR1 and CDR2 from the germline V gene are MGHRA and YSYEKL. In DNA form, the CDR3 reads TGCGCCAGCAGCCAAGATAGGGGGTACAATGAGCAGTTCTTC. Amino acids: CASSQDRGYNEQFF.

The gene calls are TRBV6-6 and TRBJ2-2; D is undetermined. The CDR3 contains 12 residues. CDR1 is MNHNY, CDR2 SVGAGI, per germline (reference sequence). V lost 2 bases and J 6 bases, leaving 4 bases between the germline ends. CDR3 in DNA: TGTGCCAGCAGTTACCGCTCCGGGGAGCTGTTTTTT. Translation: CASSYRSGELFF.

The chain is built from TRBV10-1 and TRBJ2-1; 15 bases line up with TRBD2. CDR3 size: 15 residues. CDR1 is WNHNN, CDR2 SYGVQD, per germline (reference sequence). Trimming took 7 bases from V and 9 from J; bases not matched to a gene: 7. CDR3 bases: TGCGCCAGCACCCCGGGACTAGCGGGAGGTTTTGAGCAGTTCTTC. It translates to CASTPGLAGGFEQFF.

The sample holds one count of this clone. In nucleotides, the CDR3 is TGTGCCAGCAGCTTTAATATTCTGGGGACCGTCCGCTATGGCTACACCTTC. This sequence encodes CASSFNILGTVRYGYTF. The rearrangement joins TRBV7-2 to TRBJ1-2; a possible D gene is TRBD1 (5 bases). CDR1 and CDR2 from the germline V gene are SGHTA and FQGNSA. V was shortened by 3 bases and J by 4 bases, with 21 bases between the two germline ends. This CDR3 spans 17 amino acids.

The chain is built from TRBV29-1 and TRBJ1-3; D may be TRBD1 (6 bases). Germline CDR1 SQVTM, CDR2 ANQGSEA. Between the trimmed V and J ends, which lost 7 bases and 1 base, there was a span of 14 bases. This CDR3 spans 14 amino acids. The CDR3 loop is CSAGGQGSGNTIYF. The CDR3 DNA sequence: TGCAGCGCAGGCGGGCAGGGGTCTGGAAACACCATATATTTT.

The table lists this clone with a count of one. The chain has TRBV5-1 and TRBJ2-5; 10 bases match TRBD2. V shed 0 bases, J shed 2 bases, and the junction held 1 base outside the gene matches. The germline gives CDR1 SGHRS, CDR2 YFSETQ. The CDR3 length is 15 residues. CDR3 bases: TGCGCCAGCAGCTTGGTACTAGCGGGGCAAGAGACCCAGTACTTC. Encoded protein: CASSLVLAGQETQYF.

The chain carries TRBV5-4 and TRBJ1-2; possibly TRBD1 for D (5 bases). The CDR3 contains 15 residues. V lost 3 bases and J lost 0, with 12 bases in between. Germline CDR1 and CDR2: SGHNT and YYREEE (reference sequence). In nucleotides, the CDR3 is TGTGCCAGCAGCTCGTGGGGGAAAGCTAACTATGGCTACACCTTC. Amino acids: CASSSWGKANYGYTF. Combining the CDR3 with reference TRBV5-4 and TRBJ1-2 gives the whole variable domain ETGVTQSPTHLIKTRGQQVTLRCSSQSGHNTVSWYQQALGQGPQFIFQYYREEENGRGNFPPRFSGLQFPNYSSELNVNALELDDSALYLCASSSWGKANYGYTFGSGTRLTVV.

The rearrangement joins TRBV18 to TRBJ1-5; no reliable D call. V was clipped by 2 bases and J by 3 bases, with 11 bases between them. Germline assignment: CDR1 KGHSH and CDR2 LQKENI. The CDR3 runs 15 residues. The CDR3 DNA follows: TGTGCCAGCTCACCATACCACAGATCCAATCAGCCCCAGCATTTT. Translated: CASSPYHRSNQPQHF.